Each of the 27 T cell receptor beta chains below was sequenced from the same sample in a study of immune cell composition in non-small cell lung cancer. Sequencing was performed with immunoSEQ multiplex PCR; in TCRdb, only in-frame clones are kept and a portion is missing. The sample has about 7,000 clones, 70% seen once. The sample was lung tumor tissue. All receptors come from a human donor with non-small cell lung cancer.

The rearrangement links TRBV2 to TRBJ2-7; 7 bases align to TRBD1. With 7 bases clipped from V and 5 bases from J, the junction kept 8 bases outside the gene matches. The CDR3 is made up of 13 amino acids. Germline-derived CDR1 and CDR2 are SNHLY and FYNNEI. CDR3 DNA: TGTGCCAGCAAGGGCAGGGGGTCGGACGAGCAGTACTTC. Translated: CASKGRGSDEQYF.

The rearrangement links TRBV5-4 to TRBJ1-2, with TRBD1 identical over 9 bases. CDR3 length: 13 residues. The germline V gene encodes CDR1 SGHNT and CDR2 YYREEE (reference sequence). V shed 4 bases, J shed 7 bases, and the junction held 5 bases outside the gene matches. CDR3 residues: CASSIRTGAGYTF. The CDR3 DNA reads as TGTGCCAGCAGCATAAGGACAGGGGCTGGCTACACCTTC. Based on the CDR3 plus reference TRBV5-4 and TRBJ1-2, the full variable domain is ETGVTQSPTHLIKTRGQQVTLRCSSQSGHNTVSWYQQALGQGPQFIFQYYREEENGRGNFPPRFSGLQFPNYSSELNVNALELDDSALYLCASSIRTGAGYTFGSGTRLTVV.

CDR3 region: CASSPFLGPSYGYTF. DNA of the CDR3: TGTGCCAGCAGCCCGTTTCTGGGGCCGAGCTATGGCTACACCTTC. The chain carries TRBV27 and TRBJ1-2, with a tentative D call TRBD1 (5 bases). The CDR3 extends over 15 amino acids. Per the germline V gene, CDR1 is MNHEY and CDR2 is SMNVEV (reference sequence). The germline V and J ends were trimmed by 6 bases and 4 bases, with 18 bases remaining between them.

This chain joins TRBV5-1 and TRBJ1-2; possible D gene TRBD1, 5 bases. Trimming stripped 1 base from V and 2 bases from J, with 24 bases between. Germline CDR1 and CDR2: SGHRS and YFSETQ. This CDR3 comprises 19 residues. For the CDR3, the DNA is TGCGCCAGCAGCTTGCGAGAGGACATTTCTCAACCGGCAAACTATGGCTACACCTTC. Residues: CASSLREDISQPANYGYTF.

The V and J genes are TRBV27 and TRBJ2-7; 9 nucleotides match TRBD1. Germline CDR1 and CDR2: MNHEY and SMNVEV (reference sequence). The CDR3 is 13 amino acids. Unmatched junction bases numbered 3, after V lost 4 bases and J lost 5 bases. Written as DNA, the CDR3 is TGTGCCAGCAGTTCCCGGACAGGGGACGAGCAGTACTTC. Amino acids: CASSSRTGDEQYF.

The chain joins TRBV5-4 to TRBJ2-1; TRBD1 is a possible D gene (5 bases). The CDR3 spans 14 residues. The germline gives CDR1 SGHNT, CDR2 YYREEE (reference sequence). The V end lost 0 bases, the J end lost 2 bases, and 6 bases lay between the germline ends. The CDR3 nucleotides are TGTGCCAGCAGCTTGGGACAGACCTACAATGAGCAGTTCTTC. It codes for CASSLGQTYNEQFF. Combining the CDR3 with reference TRBV5-4 and TRBJ2-1 gives the whole variable domain ETGVTQSPTHLIKTRGQQVTLRCSSQSGHNTVSWYQQALGQGPQFIFQYYREEENGRGNFPPRFSGLQFPNYSSELNVNALELDDSALYLCASSLGQTYNEQFFGPGTRLTVL.

V gene TRBV29-1 combines with J gene TRBJ1-2; 7 bases match TRBD1. The CDR3 consists of 11 residues. Germline lookup yields CDR1 SQVTM and CDR2 ANQGSEA. Trimming cost V 7 bases and J 2 bases; bases outside gene matches: 1. CDR3 region: CSGGQNYGYTF. CDR3 sequence (DNA): TGCAGCGGGGGACAGAACTATGGCTACACCTTC.

J is TRBJ1-2 and V is TRBV6-1; 8 nucleotides agree with TRBD1. The germline gives CDR1 MNHNS, CDR2 SASEGT. CDR3 size: 13 residues. V was clipped by 5 bases and J by 8 bases; unmatched bases: 7. CDR3 in amino acids: CASSPRTGFGYTF. The CDR3 nucleotides are TGTGCCAGCAGTCCACGGACAGGGTTCGGCTACACCTTC.

This clone was seen a handful of times. The chain has TRBV5-1 and TRBJ2-1; 7 nucleotides align to TRBD1. Germline trimming cut 3 bases from V and 4 bases from J; bases unmatched to any gene: 1. Germline V gene sequence: CDR1 SGHRS, CDR2 YFSETQ. CDR3 length: 13 residues. CDR3 nucleotides: TGCGCCAGCAGCTCGACAGGGTACAATGAGCAGTTCTTC. Protein: CASSSTGYNEQFF.

This clone appeared once. The V gene is TRBV18, the J gene TRBJ2-7, with D maybe TRBD1 (5 bases). Germline V gene data show CDR1 as KGHSH and CDR2 as LQKENI. CDR3 length equals 13 residues. V gave up 2 bases and J gave up 5 bases, with 10 bases separating them. The CDR3 sequence: CASSPRGSDEQYF. The CDR3 DNA reads as TGTGCCAGCTCACCAAGGGGTTCGGACGAGCAGTACTTC.

In its sample, this clone was seen once. The junction does not match germline at one end; this may be a read error. The chain carries TRBV6-6 and TRBJ2-7; possible D gene TRBD1, 6 bases. Germline V gives CDR1 MNHNY, CDR2 SVGAGI (reference sequence). CDR3 size: 12 residues. The CDR3, as DNA: TGTGCCAGCAGTAACTCAGGGGCCGAGCAGTACTTC. Its translation is CASSNSGAEQYF.

This clone was picked up a small number of times. The V call is TRBV5-8, the J call TRBJ1-2; the match to TRBD1 covers 9 bases. This CDR3 spans 14 amino acids. Germline CDR1 and CDR2: SGHTS and YDEGEE. V lost 1 base, J lost 12 bases, and 10 bases stayed unmatched. The CDR3 nucleotides are TGTGCCAGCAGCTTGTTCGACAGGGGGGGAGTTAACACCTTC. It codes for CASSLFDRGGVNTF.

The chain joins TRBV15 to TRBJ2-7; D gene ambiguous. Germline V gene sequence: CDR1 LNHNV, CDR2 YYDKDF (reference sequence). V was cut by 0 bases and J by 0 bases, with 9 bases left in between. The CDR3 runs 15 residues. The CDR3 DNA sequence: TGTGCCACCAGCAGAGATCTGAGTAGCTCCTACGAGCAGTACTTC. It translates to CATSRDLSSSYEQYF.

The chain couples TRBV20-1 to TRBJ2-7, with D tentatively TRBD2 (6 bases). Trimming took off 3 bases at V and 5 bases at J, with 8 bases between the two ends. The germline gives CDR1 DFQATT, CDR2 SNEGSKA (reference sequence). This CDR3 comprises 11 residues. The CDR3 sequence: CSASGGNEQYF. CDR3 in DNA: TGCAGTGCTAGTGGCGGGAACGAGCAGTACTTC.

This CDR3 reads CASSMGGSGRRLYEQYF. The CDR3 nucleotides read TGTGCCAGTAGTATGGGGGGGAGCGGGAGAAGACTCTACGAGCAGTACTTC. The rearrangement uses TRBV19 and TRBJ2-7, with 8 bases matching TRBD2. The trim removed 3 bases at V and 3 bases at J, leaving 13 bases unmatched. Germline-derived CDR1 and CDR2 are LNHDA and SQIVND (reference sequence). This CDR3 has 17 amino acids.

The chain uses TRBV28 and TRBJ1-2; possible D gene TRBD1, 5 bases. Germline values: CDR1 MDHEN, CDR2 SYDVKM. Trimming left V 3 bases short and J 8 bases short, with 13 bases between. The CDR3 totals 13 residues. CDR3: CASSFGGSGGYTF. The CDR3, as DNA: TGTGCCAGCAGTTTCGGGGGATCCGGGGGCTACACCTTC.

The chain links TRBV7-9 to TRBJ1-2; D is possibly TRBD1 (5 bases). Per the germline V gene, CDR1 is SEHNR and CDR2 is FQNEAQ (reference sequence). The CDR3 runs to 13 residues. V lost 4 bases, J lost 4 bases, and 10 bases lay in between. The CDR3 coding sequence is TGTGCCAGCAGCTCTGGGGACTCCTATGGCTACACCTTC. It yields the protein CASSSGDSYGYTF.

This rearrangement joins TRBV27 to TRBJ2-3; D is undetermined. The germline V and J ends were trimmed by 6 bases and 0 bases, with 7 bases remaining between them. The CDR3 has 13 amino acids. In germline, CDR1 is MNHEY, CDR2 SMNVEV (reference sequence). This CDR3 is CASRETSTDTQYF. The CDR3 coding sequence is TGTGCCAGCAGGGAGACTAGCACAGATACGCAGTATTTT.

The table lists this clone with a few counts. The V and J genes are TRBV6-5 and TRBJ1-1, with D unclear. The germline CDR1 and CDR2 sequences are MNHEY and SVGAGI. Trimming pared 4 bases from V and 0 bases from J, leaving 12 bases between. This CDR3 contains 15 residues. The CDR3 spells CASSFNRDMNTEAFF. The CDR3 DNA reads as TGTGCCAGCAGTTTCAACAGAGACATGAACACTGAAGCTTTCTTT.

V usage is TRBV7-9 and J usage is TRBJ2-7; 7 nucleotides align to TRBD1. The germline V gene has CDR1 SEHNR and CDR2 FQNEAQ (reference sequence). The CDR3 covers 15 residues. V was clipped by 2 bases and J by 3 bases; unmatched bases: 7. The CDR3 sequence: CASSLWDSNIYEQYF. The CDR3, as DNA: TGTGCCAGCAGCTTATGGGACAGTAATATCTACGAGCAGTACTTC.

This clone appeared once. This chain links TRBV7-2 with TRBJ1-2; possibly TRBD1 for D (5 bases). Between the trimmed V and J ends, which lost 5 bases and 2 bases, there was a span of 12 bases. Germline loops: CDR1 SGHTA, CDR2 FQGNSA. This CDR3 contains 14 residues. The CDR3 DNA reads as TGTGCCAGCAGCCCGGGGGGAGAGAACTATGGCTACACCTTC. Protein sequence: CASSPGGENYGYTF.

The chain carries TRBV27 and TRBJ1-6, with unresolved D. There are 16 residues in the CDR3. With 5 bases removed from V and 9 bases from J, the gap between germline ends came to 20 bases. Germline V gives CDR1 MNHEY, CDR2 SMNVEV (reference sequence). The CDR3 nucleotides are TGTGCCAGCAGTCCCCTCGCCGAGGGCAGTGGTTCACCCCTCCACTTT. It yields the protein CASSPLAEGSGSPLHF.

The rearrangement uses TRBV7-2 and TRBJ2-3, with TRBD2 matching 14 bases. Germline CDR1 and CDR2: SGHTA and FQGNSA. Trimming at V came to 7 bases and at J to 4 bases, leaving 7 bases not matched to a gene. This CDR3 is built from 16 residues. The CDR3 DNA is TGTGCCAGCACCTTGACGGGACTAGCGGGAGCAGATACGCAGTATTTT. Translation gives CASTLTGLAGADTQYF.

This rearrangement joins TRBV4-1 to TRBJ1-6; no firm D call. Germline V gene lookup returns CDR1 MGHRA and CDR2 YSYEKL. V was clipped by 4 bases and J by 0 bases, with 19 bases between them. This CDR3 has 19 residues. In nucleotides, the CDR3 is TGCGCCAGCAGCCGCAGGCAGGAAGGCGGGAGCTCCTATAATTCACCCCTCCACTTT. Protein: CASSRRQEGGSSYNSPLHF.

The V and J genes are TRBV7-9 and TRBJ1-2; TRBD1 aligns across 9 bases. The CDR3 has 16 residues. CDR1 and CDR2 (germline): SEHNR, FQNEAQ (reference sequence). The ends lost 1 base at V and 4 bases at J; junction bases unmatched: 7. The CDR3 reads CASSLGNTGGPYGYTF. The CDR3 DNA is TGTGCCAGCAGCTTAGGGAACACAGGGGGCCCCTATGGCTACACCTTC.

The chain uses TRBV4-2 and TRBJ1-2; unclear D gene. V gave up 0 bases and J gave up 2 bases, with 10 bases separating them. The CDR3 loop spans 15 amino acids. The germline V gene has CDR1 LGHNA and CDR2 YNFKEQ. The CDR3, as DNA: TGTGCCAGCAGCCAAGAGTCTTACGGGAACTATGGCTACACCTTC. Translating it yields CASSQESYGNYGYTF.

CDR3 sequence (DNA): TGTGCCAGCAGTTTGACTAGCGGGGGGGGAAGCTCCTACGAGCAGTACTTC. It translates to CASSLTSGGGSSYEQYF. The rearrangement links TRBV27 to TRBJ2-7; 14 positions match TRBD2. Losses at the gene ends were 3 bases for V and 0 bases for J; bases not matched to a gene: 4. The V gene's germline CDR1 is MNHEY and CDR2 SMNVEV (reference sequence). The CDR3 is made up of 17 amino acids.